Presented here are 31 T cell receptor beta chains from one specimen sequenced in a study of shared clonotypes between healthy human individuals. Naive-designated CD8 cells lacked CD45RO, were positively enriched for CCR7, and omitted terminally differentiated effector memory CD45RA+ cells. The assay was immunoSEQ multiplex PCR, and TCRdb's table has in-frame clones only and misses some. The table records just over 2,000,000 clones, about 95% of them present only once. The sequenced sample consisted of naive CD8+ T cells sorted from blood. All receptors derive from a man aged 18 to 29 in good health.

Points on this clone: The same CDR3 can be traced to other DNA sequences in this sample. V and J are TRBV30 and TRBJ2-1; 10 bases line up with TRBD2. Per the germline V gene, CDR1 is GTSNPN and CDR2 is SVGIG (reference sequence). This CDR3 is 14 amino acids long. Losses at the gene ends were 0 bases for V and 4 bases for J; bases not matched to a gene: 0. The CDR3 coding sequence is TGTGCCTGGAGTGTGACTAGCGGGTACAATGAGCAGTTCTTC. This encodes CAWSVTSGYNEQFF.

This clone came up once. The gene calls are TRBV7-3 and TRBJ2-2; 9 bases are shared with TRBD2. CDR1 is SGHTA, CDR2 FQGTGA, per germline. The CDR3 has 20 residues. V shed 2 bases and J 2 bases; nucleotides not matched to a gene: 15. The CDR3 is CASSLYPHGAGGPNTGELFF. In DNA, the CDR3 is TGTGCCAGCAGCTTATACCCCCATGGCGCGGGGGGGCCTAACACCGGGGAGCTGTTTTTT.

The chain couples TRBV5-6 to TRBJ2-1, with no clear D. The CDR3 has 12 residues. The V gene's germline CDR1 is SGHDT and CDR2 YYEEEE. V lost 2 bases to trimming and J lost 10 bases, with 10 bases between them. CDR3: CASSFETVEQFF. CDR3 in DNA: TGTGCCAGCAGCTTCGAGACTGTGGAGCAGTTCTTC.

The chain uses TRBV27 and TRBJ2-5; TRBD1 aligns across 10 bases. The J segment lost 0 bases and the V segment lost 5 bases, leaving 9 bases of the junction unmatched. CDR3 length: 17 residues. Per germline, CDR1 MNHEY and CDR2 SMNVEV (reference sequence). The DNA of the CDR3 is TGTGCCAGCAGTCCATCATCCGGGACAGGGGACCAAGAGACCCAGTACTTC. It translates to CASSPSSGTGDQETQYF.

This CDR3 is CASSTGEKLFF. As DNA, the CDR3 is TGTGCCAGCAGCACTGGTGAAAAACTGTTTTTT. The chain has TRBV7-9 and TRBJ1-4; D unresolved. Looked up from germline, CDR1 is SEHNR and CDR2 is FQNEAQ (reference sequence). V was pared by 5 bases and J by 7 bases, with 5 bases between. The CDR3 extends over 11 amino acids.

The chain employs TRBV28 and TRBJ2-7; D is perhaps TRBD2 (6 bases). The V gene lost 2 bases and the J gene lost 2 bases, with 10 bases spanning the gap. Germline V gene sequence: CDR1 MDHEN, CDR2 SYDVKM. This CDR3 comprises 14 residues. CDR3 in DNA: TGTGCCAGCAGTTTACAACTAGCTACCTACGAGCAGTACTTC. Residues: CASSLQLATYEQYF.

CDR3 residues: CASSASGSPGDTQYF. Here the CDR3 DNA reads TGTGCCAGCAGTGCTAGCGGGAGCCCGGGAGATACGCAGTATTTT. The J gene is TRBJ2-3, the V gene TRBV6-5, with 10 positions matching TRBD2. Trimming at V came to 5 bases and at J to 5 bases, leaving 7 bases not matched to a gene. The germline gives CDR1 MNHEY, CDR2 SVGAGI. The length of the CDR3 is 15 residues.

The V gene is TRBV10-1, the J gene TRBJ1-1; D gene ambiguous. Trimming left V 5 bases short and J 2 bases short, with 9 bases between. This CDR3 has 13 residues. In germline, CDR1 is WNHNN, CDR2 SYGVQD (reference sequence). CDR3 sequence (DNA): TGCGCCAGCAGTTACGGGCCCAACACTGAAGCTTTCTTT. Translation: CASSYGPNTEAFF.

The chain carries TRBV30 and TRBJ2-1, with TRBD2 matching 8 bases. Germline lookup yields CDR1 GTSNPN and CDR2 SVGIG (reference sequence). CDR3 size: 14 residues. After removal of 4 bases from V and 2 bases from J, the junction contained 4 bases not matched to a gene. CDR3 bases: TGTGCCTGGACCGACGGGGGGGCCTACAATGAGCAGTTCTTC. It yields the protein CAWTDGGAYNEQFF.

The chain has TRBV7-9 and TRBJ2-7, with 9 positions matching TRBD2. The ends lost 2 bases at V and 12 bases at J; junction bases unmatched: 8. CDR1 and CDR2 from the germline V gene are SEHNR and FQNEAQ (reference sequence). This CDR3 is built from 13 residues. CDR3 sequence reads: CASSLKGGGALYF. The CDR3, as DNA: TGTGCCAGCAGCTTAAAAGGCGGGGGGGCCCTGTACTTC.

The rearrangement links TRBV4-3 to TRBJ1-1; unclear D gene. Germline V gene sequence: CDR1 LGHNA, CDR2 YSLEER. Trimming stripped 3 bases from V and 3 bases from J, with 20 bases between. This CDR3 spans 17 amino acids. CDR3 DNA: TGCGCCAGCAGCCAGAGTGGTGGGCACCACGTAGACACTGAAGCTTTCTTT. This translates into CASSQSGGHHVDTEAFF.

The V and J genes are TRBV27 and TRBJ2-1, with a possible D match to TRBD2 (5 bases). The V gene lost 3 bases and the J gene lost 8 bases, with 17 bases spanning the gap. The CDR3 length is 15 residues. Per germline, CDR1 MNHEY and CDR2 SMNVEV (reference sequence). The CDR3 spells CASSLGQVLLDEQFF. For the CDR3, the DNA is TGTGCCAGCAGTTTGGGCCAGGTTTTACTAGATGAGCAGTTCTTC.

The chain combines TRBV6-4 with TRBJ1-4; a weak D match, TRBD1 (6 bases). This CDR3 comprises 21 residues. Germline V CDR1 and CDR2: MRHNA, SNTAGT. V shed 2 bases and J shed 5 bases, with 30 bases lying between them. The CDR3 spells CASSDPSKEGHRTEKNEKLFF. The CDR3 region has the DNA TGTGCCAGCAGTGACCCGTCGAAGGAGGGACATCGGACAGAAAAAAATGAAAAACTGTTTTTT.

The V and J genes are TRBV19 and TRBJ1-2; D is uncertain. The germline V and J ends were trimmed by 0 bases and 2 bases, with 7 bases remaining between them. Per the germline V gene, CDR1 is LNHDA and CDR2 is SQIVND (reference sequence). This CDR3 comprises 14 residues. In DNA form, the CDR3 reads TGTGCCAGTAGTATAGAAGAGGCAAACTATGGCTACACCTTC. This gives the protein CASSIEEANYGYTF.

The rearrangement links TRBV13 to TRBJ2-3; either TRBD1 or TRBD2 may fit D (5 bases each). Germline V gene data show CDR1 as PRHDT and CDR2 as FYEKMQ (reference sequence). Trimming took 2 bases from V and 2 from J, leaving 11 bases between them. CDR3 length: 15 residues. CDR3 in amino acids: CASSLRGAPTDTQYF. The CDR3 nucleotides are TGTGCCAGCAGCTTAAGAGGGGCTCCCACAGATACGCAGTATTTT.

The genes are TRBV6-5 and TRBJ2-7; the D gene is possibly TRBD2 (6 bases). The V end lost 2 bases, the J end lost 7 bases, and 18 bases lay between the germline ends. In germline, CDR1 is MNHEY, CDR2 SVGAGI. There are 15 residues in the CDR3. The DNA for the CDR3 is TGTGCCAGCAGTTACGTCCTGGGCGGGACCGATGAGCAGTACTTC. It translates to CASSYVLGGTDEQYF.

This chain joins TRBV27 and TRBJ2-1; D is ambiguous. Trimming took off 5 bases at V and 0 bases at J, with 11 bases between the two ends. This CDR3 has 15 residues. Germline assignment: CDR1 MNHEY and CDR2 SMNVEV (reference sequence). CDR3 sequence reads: CASSPDSYSYNEQFF. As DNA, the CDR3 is TGTGCCAGCAGTCCTGACTCGTACTCCTACAATGAGCAGTTCTTC.

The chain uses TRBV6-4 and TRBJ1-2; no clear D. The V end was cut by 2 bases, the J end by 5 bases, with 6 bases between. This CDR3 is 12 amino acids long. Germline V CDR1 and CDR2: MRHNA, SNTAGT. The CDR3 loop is CASSDDLYGYTF. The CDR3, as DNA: TGTGCCAGCAGTGACGACCTTTATGGCTACACCTTC.

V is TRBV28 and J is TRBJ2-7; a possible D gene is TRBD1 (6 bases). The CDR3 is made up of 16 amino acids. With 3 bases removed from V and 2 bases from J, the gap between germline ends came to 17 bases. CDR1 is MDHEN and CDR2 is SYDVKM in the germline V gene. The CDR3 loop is CASSFGLTGTTYEQYF. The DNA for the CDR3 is TGTGCCAGCAGTTTCGGGTTAACAGGGACAACCTACGAGCAGTACTTC.

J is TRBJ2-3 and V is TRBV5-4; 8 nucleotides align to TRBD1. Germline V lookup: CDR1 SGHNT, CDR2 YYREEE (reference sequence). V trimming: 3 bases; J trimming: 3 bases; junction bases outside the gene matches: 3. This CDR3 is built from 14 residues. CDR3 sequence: CASSWGDRTDTQYF. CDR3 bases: TGTGCCAGCAGCTGGGGGGACAGGACAGATACGCAGTATTTT.

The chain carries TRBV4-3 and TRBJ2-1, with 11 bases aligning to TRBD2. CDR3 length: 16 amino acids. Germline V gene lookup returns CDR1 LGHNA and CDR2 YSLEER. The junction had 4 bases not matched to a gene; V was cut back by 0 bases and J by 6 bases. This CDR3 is CASSQDYTSGSNEQFF. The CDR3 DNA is TGCGCCAGCAGCCAAGATTACACTAGCGGGAGCAATGAGCAGTTCTTC.

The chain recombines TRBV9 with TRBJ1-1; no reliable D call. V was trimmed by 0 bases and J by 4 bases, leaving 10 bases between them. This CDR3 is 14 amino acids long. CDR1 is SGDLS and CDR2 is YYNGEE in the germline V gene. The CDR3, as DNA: TGTGCCAGCAGCGTAGAGGACTTGGGCACTGAAGCTTTCTTT. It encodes CASSVEDLGTEAFF.

This CDR3 is CASSFRGARSTEAFF. The CDR3 DNA reads TGTGCCAGCAGTTTTCGGGGGGCGCGGAGCACTGAAGCTTTCTTT. V is TRBV28 and J is TRBJ1-1; tentatively, D is TRBD1 (6 bases). The germline V gene encodes CDR1 MDHEN and CDR2 SYDVKM. V gave up 3 bases and J gave up 4 bases, with 15 bases separating them. The CDR3 is 15 residues long.

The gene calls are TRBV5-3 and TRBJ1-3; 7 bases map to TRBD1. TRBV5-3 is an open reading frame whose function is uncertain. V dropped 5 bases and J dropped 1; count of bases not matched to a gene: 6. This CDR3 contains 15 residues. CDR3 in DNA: TGTGCCAGAAGGACTAAGGGGGCGTCTGGAAACACCATATATTTT. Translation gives CARRTKGASGNTIYF.

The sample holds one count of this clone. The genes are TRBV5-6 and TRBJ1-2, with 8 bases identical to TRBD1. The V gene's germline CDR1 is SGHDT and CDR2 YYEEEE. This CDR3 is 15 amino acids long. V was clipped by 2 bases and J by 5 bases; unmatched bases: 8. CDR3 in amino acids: CASSFMTGESYGYTF. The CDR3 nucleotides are TGTGCCAGCAGCTTCATGACAGGGGAGTCGTATGGCTACACCTTC. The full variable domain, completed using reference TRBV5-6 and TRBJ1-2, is DAGVTQSPTHLIKTRGQQVTLRCSPKSGHDTVSWYQQALGQGPQFIFQYYEEEERQRGNFPDRFSGHQFPNYSSELNVNALLLGDSALYLCASSFMTGESYGYTFGSGTRLTVV.

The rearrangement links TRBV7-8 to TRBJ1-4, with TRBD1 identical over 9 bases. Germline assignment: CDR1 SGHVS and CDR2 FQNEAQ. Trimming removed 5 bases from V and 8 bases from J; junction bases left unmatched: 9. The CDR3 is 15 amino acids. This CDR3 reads CASSPTGGFDEKLFF. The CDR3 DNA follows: TGTGCCAGCAGCCCGACAGGGGGTTTCGACGAAAAACTGTTTTTT.

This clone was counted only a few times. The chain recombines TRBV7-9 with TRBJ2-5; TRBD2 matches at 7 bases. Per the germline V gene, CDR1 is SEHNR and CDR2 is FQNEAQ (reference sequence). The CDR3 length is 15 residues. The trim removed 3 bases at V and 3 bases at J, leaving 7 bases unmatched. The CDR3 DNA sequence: TGTGCCAGCAGCTTCAGGACTAGTCCCGAAGAGACCCAGTACTTC. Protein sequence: CASSFRTSPEETQYF.

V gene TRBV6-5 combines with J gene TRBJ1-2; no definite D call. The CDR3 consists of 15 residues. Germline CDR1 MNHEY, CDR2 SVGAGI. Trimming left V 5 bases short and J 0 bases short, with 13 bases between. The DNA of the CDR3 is TGTGCCAGCAGTCCGGACCCAGCCTCTAACTATGGCTACACCTTC. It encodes CASSPDPASNYGYTF.

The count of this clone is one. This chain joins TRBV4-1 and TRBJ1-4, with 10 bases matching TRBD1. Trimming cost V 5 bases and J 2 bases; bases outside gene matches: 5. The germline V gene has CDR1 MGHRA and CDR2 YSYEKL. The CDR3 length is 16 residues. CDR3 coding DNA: TGCGCCAGCAGCGCCCAGACAGGGGGCACTAATGAAAAACTGTTTTTT. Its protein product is CASSAQTGGTNEKLFF.

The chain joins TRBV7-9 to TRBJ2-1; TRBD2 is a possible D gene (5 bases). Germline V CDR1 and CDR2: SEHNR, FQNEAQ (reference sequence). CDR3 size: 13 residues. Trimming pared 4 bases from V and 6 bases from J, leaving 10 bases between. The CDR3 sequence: CASSSGKFNEQFF. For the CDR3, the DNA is TGTGCCAGCAGCTCCGGGAAGTTCAATGAGCAGTTCTTC.

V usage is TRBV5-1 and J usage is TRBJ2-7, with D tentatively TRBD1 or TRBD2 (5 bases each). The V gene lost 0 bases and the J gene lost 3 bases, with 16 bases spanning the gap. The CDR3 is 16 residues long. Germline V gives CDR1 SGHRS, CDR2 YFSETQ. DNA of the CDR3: TGCGCCAGCAGCTTGGGATCCCCCGGGACCTACTACGAGCAGTACTTC. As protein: CASSLGSPGTYYEQYF.